A single sample is the source of the 3 T cell receptor beta chains below, sequenced in a study of T cell responses to AZD1222 COVID-19 vaccine. Here immunoSEQ multiplex PCR was the method, and the copy in TCRdb shows in-frame clones only, minus some. The table shows around 190,000 clones, with roughly 92% occurring only once. Here the sequenced sample was peripheral blood, taken 28 days after the second AZD1222 dose. Every receptor here comes from an adult who received the AZD1222 COVID-19 vaccine.

The rearrangement joins TRBV9 to TRBJ1-2; maybe TRBD1 (6 bases). In germline, CDR1 is SGDLS, CDR2 YYNGEE. The CDR3 is 18 residues long. V gave up 4 bases and J gave up 4 bases, with 26 bases separating them. CDR3 region: CASSPPGAGRGMSYGYTF. The CDR3, as DNA: TGTGCCAGCAGCCCCCCAGGGGCAGGCCGGGGTATGAGCTATGGCTACACCTTC.

J is TRBJ2-5 and V is TRBV24-1; TRBD2 agrees at 8 bases. The ends lost 3 bases at V and 7 bases at J; junction bases unmatched: 9. The V gene's germline CDR1 is KGHDR and CDR2 SFDVKD. The CDR3 has 15 residues. In DNA, the CDR3 is TGTGCCACCAGTGATAAGCGGGAGAGGAGTGGGACCCAGTACTTC. It is translated as CATSDKRERSGTQYF.

This clone occurred once. The chain uses TRBV3-1 (or the pseudogene TRBV3-2) and TRBJ2-1; D gene unclear. V lost 1 base and J lost 4, with 5 bases in between. The V gene's germline CDR1 is LGHDT and CDR2 YNNKEL (reference sequence). This CDR3 region has 13 residues. This CDR3 is CASSQGLYNEQFF. The CDR3 region has the DNA TGTGCCAGCAGCCAAGGACTTTACAATGAGCAGTTCTTC.